The rows below give T cell receptor beta chains drawn from one sample of a study of T cell clones after liver transplantation. Some clones are missing from TCRdb's copy, which holds only in-frame ones; the method was immunoSEQ multiplex PCR. The sample lists approximately 6,200 clones; around 80% were seen once. This specimen consisted of CD8+ T cells from blood, obtained 45 to 46 months after liver transplant. Receptors were obtained from a human patient who received a liver transplant. T cells may partly derive from the graft donor. Both conserved end residues are part of each CDR3. A D gene is named only where the DNA matches it firmly. Where a row states a size, it is once, few, many or the class of an expanded clone; other rows omit it.

size: -; V: TRBV27; D: TRBD1; J: TRBJ1-5; DNA: TGTGCCAGCAGTTTACAGGGGGATCAGCCCCAGCATTTT; CDR3: CASSLQGDQPQHF
size: -; V: TRBV28; D: TRBD2; J: TRBJ2-1; DNA: TGTGCCAGCAGTTTACGGGAGGGCCGAGATGAGCAGTTCTTC; CDR3: CASSLREGRDEQFF
size: -; V: TRBV27; D: -; J: TRBJ2-1; DNA: TGTGCCAGCAGTCTTTACGGGATAAACGGCGGAAATGAGCAGTTCTTC; CDR3: CASSLYGINGGNEQFF
size: few; V: TRBV4-1; D: TRBD2; J: TRBJ2-1; DNA: TGCGCCAGCAGCCAAGCCAGGGCTAGCGGGAGGGGCGCCTACAATGAGCAGTTCTTC; CDR3: CASSQARASGRGAYNEQFF
size: -; V: TRBV19; D: -; J: TRBJ1-5; DNA: TGTGCCAGTAGTTGGGGGGCGGGGGAGAGGCCCCAGCATTTT; CDR3: CASSWGAGERPQHF
size: -; V: TRBV29-1; D: -; J: TRBJ1-2; DNA: TGCAGCGTTGAGCAGGACTATGGCTACACCTTC; CDR3: CSVEQDYGYTF
size: -; V: TRBV29-1; D: TRBD2; J: TRBJ2-7; DNA: TGCAGCGTTGTGGGACTAGCGGGAGGACTGGGGGAAAACGAGCAGTACTTC; CDR3: CSVVGLAGGLGENEQYF
size: -; V: TRBV19; D: TRBD1; J: TRBJ2-5; DNA: TGTGCCAGTAGTACCCTCGGGACAGCTCAAGAGACCCAGTACTTC; CDR3: CASSTLGTAQETQYF
size: -; V: TRBV5-1; D: -; J: TRBJ2-3; DNA: TGCGCCAGCAGCTGGATGGGGCAAGCCTTCACAGATACGCAGTATTTT; CDR3: CASSWMGQAFTDTQYF
size: -; V: TRBV4-1; D: -; J: TRBJ2-3; DNA: TGCGCCAGCAGACCGGGCCTCACAGATACGCAGTATTTT; CDR3: CASRPGLTDTQYF
size: -; V: TRBV5-1; D: TRBD1; J: TRBJ2-3; DNA: TGCGCCAGCAGCTTGGCCCAACAGGGGACCTCTAGCACAGATACGCAGTATTTT; CDR3: CASSLAQQGTSSTDTQYF
size: -; V: TRBV9; D: -; J: TRBJ2-2; DNA: TGTGCCAGCAGCGTAGTAGGGAACACCGGGGAGCTGTTTTTT; CDR3: CASSVVGNTGELFF
size: -; V: TRBV4-3; D: -; J: TRBJ2-7; DNA: TGCGCCAGCAGCCAAGAGGGCCGAGGGTCCTACGAGCAGTACTTC; CDR3: CASSQEGRGSYEQYF
size: few; V: TRBV7-9; D: TRBD2; J: TRBJ2-6; DNA: TGTGCCAGCAGCTTTCTGCCCAGCGGGAGGGCCAACGTCCTGACTTTC; CDR3: CASSFLPSGRANVLTF
size: -; V: TRBV9; D: TRBD2; J: TRBJ2-7; DNA: TGTGCCAGCAGCGTAGCTGGGCGGGAGGACTACGAGCAGTACTTC; CDR3: CASSVAGREDYEQYF
size: -; V: TRBV10-1; D: -; J: TRBJ2-2; DNA: TGCGCCAGCAGCAGAGGTCACCTCACCGGGGAGCTGTTTTTT; CDR3: CASSRGHLTGELFF
size: -; V: TRBV2; D: -; J: TRBJ2-3; DNA: TGTGCCAGCGGGGATTGGGCTTTCGATACGCAGTATTTT; CDR3: CASGDWAFDTQYF
size: -; V: TRBV19; D: TRBD1; J: TRBJ1-4; DNA: TGTGCCACTCACCCCCCGGGACAGCTTAATGAAAAACTGTTTTTT; CDR3: CATHPPGQLNEKLFF
size: -; V: TRBV6-1; D: -; J: TRBJ1-1; DNA: TGTGCCAGCAGTGAAGCTTGGTACACTGAAGCTTTCTTT; CDR3: CASSEAWYTEAFF
size: -; V: TRBV12-5; D: -; J: TRBJ2-7; DNA: TGTGCTAGTGGTTTATGGGTTGGGGGAAGGTACGAGCAGTACTTC; CDR3: CASGLWVGGRYEQYF
size: -; V: TRBV21-1; D: -; J: TRBJ1-4; DNA: TGTGCCAGCAGGAGAAGTCTCTACAAGGTGCATAATGAAAAACTGTTTTTT; CDR3: CASRRSLYKVHNEKLFF
size: few; V: TRBV19; D: -; J: TRBJ1-5; DNA: TGTGCCAGTAGCTTAAATAGCAATCAGCCCCAGCATTTT; CDR3: CASSLNSNQPQHF
size: -; V: TRBV11-2; D: -; J: TRBJ2-7; DNA: TGTGCCAGCAGTTACACGGACTCCTACGAGCAGTACTTC; CDR3: CASSYTDSYEQYF
size: -; V: TRBV7-9; D: -; J: TRBJ2-1; DNA: TGTGCCAGCAGCTTAGAGGCAGGGCCTCGCTCCTACAATGAGCAGTTCTTC; CDR3: CASSLEAGPRSYNEQFF
size: -; V: TRBV28; D: TRBD2; J: TRBJ2-7; DNA: TGTGCCAGCAGCCCAATGGGGGGGGGAACCTACGAGCAGTACTTC; CDR3: CASSPMGGGTYEQYF
size: once; V: TRBV19; D: -; J: TRBJ1-5; DNA: TGTGCCAGTAGTATAGCCCAGAGCAATCAGCCCCAGCATTTT; CDR3: CASSIAQSNQPQHF
size: -; V: TRBV30; D: -; J: TRBJ1-1; DNA: TGTGCCTGGAGTGGAGGACAGAACACTGAAGCTTTCTTT; CDR3: CAWSGGQNTEAFF
size: -; V: TRBV10-3; D: TRBD1; J: TRBJ1-4; DNA: TGTGCCATCAGTGAGATTAGACAGGGCACTAATGAAAAACTGTTTTTT; CDR3: CAISEIRQGTNEKLFF
size: once; V: TRBV9; D: -; J: TRBJ1-2; DNA: TGTGCCAGCAGCGTAGGGGCCCTGTGGGGTTCTGGGGGCTACACCTTC; CDR3: CASSVGALWGSGGYTF